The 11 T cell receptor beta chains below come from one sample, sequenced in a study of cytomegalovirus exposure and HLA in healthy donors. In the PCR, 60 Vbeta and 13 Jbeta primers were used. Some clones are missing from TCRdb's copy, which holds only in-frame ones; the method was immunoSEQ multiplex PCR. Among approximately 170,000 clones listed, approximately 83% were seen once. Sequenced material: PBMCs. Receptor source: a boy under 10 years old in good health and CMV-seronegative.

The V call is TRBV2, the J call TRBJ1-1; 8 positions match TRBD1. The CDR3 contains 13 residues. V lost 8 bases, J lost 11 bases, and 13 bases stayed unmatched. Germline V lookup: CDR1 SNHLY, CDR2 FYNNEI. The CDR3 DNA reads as TGTGCCAGCTGGACAGGGACTTTCAAGGAGGCTTTCTTT. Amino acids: CASWTGTFKEAFF.

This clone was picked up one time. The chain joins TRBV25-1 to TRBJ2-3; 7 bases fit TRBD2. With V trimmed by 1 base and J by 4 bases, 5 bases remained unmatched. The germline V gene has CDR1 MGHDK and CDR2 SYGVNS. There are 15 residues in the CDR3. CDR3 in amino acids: CASSELTRGADTQYF. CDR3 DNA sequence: TGTGCCAGCAGTGAATTGACCCGGGGGGCAGATACGCAGTATTTT.

The CDR3 here is CASSLDGLGAYGYTF. CDR3 nucleotide sequence: TGCGCCAGCAGCCTGGACGGTCTGGGGGCCTATGGCTACACCTTC. This rearrangement joins TRBV5-1 to TRBJ1-2, with D perhaps matching TRBD1 (6 bases). V shed 4 bases and J shed 4 bases, with 17 bases lying between them. Germline V gene sequence: CDR1 SGHRS, CDR2 YFSETQ. CDR3 size: 15 residues.

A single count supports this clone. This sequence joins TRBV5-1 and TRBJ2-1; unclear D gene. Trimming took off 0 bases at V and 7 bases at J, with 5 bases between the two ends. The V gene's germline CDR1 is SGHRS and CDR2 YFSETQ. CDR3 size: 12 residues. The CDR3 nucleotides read TGCGCCAGCAGCTTGGCCGTGAATGAGCAGTTCTTC. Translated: CASSLAVNEQFF.

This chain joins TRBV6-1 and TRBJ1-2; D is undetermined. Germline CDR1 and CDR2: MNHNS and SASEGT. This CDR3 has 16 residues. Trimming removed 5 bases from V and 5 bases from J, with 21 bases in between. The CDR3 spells CASSKELRIPQYGYTF. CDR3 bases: TGTGCCAGCAGTAAAGAACTGCGAATTCCTCAATATGGCTACACCTTC.

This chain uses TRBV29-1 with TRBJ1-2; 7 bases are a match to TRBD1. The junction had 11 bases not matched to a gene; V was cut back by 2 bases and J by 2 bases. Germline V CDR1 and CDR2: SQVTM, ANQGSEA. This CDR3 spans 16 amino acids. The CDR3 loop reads CSVESERGRLNYGYTF. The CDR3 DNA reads TGCAGCGTTGAAAGTGAAAGGGGGCGATTAAACTATGGCTACACCTTC.

Written as DNA, the CDR3 is TGTGCCAGCAGTTCCTCCAGCCAAGAGACCCAGTACTTC. It encodes CASSSSSQETQYF. V usage is TRBV6-5 and J usage is TRBJ2-5; D uncertain. Germline V CDR1 and CDR2: MNHEY, SVGAGI. The CDR3 sequence is 13 residues long. V lost 4 bases, J lost 1 base, and 7 bases lay in between.

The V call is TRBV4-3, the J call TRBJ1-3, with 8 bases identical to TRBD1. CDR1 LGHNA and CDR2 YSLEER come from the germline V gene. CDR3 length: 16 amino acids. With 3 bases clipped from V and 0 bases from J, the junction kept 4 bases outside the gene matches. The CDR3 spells CASSQEQGGSGNTIYF. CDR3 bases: TGCGCCAGCAGCCAGGAACAGGGGGGCTCTGGAAACACCATATATTTT.

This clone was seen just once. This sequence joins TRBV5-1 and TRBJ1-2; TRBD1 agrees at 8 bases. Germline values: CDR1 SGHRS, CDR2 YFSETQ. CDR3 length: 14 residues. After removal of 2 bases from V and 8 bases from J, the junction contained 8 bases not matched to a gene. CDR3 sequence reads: CASSLVTGGIGYTF. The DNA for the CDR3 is TGCGCCAGCAGCTTAGTCACAGGGGGGATCGGCTACACCTTC.

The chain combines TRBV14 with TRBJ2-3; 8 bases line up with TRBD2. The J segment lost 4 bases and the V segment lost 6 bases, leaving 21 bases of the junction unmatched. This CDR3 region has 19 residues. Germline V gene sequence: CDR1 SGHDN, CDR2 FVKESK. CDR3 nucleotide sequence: TGTGCCAGCAGTGGGATCTTAGCGGGGCCGGACGTGAATCCAGATACGCAGTATTTT. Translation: CASSGILAGPDVNPDTQYF.

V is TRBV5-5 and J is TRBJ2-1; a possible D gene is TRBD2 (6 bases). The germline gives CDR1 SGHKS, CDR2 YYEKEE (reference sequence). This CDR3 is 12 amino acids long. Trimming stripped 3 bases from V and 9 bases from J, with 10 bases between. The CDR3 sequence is CASSWVGSEQFF. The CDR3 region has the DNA TGTGCCAGCAGCTGGGTCGGGAGTGAGCAGTTCTTC.